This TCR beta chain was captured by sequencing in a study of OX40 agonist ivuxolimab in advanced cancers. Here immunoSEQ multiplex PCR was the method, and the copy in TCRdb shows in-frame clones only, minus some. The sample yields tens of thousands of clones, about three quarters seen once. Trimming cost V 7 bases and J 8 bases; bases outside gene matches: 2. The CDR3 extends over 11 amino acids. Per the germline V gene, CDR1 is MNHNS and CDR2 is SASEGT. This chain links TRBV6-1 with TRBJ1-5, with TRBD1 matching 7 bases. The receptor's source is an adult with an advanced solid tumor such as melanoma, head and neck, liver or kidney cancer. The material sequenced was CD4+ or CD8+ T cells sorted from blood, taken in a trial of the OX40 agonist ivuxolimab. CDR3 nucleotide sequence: TGTGCCAGCACCCAGGGGGAGCCCCAGCATTTT. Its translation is CASTQGEPQHF.